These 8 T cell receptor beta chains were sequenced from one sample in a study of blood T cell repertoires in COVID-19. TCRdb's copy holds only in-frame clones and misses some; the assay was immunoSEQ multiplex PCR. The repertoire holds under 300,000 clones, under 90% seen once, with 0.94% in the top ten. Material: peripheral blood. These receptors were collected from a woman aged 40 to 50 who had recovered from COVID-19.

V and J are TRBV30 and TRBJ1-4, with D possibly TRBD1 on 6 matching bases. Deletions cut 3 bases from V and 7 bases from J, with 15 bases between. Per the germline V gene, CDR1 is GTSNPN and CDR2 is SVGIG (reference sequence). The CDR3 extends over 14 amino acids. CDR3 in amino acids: CAWSPPGDTEKLFF. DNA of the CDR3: TGTGCCTGGAGCCCCCCAGGGGACACTGAAAAACTGTTTTTT.

The CDR3: CASNPGLAGGWETQYF. The CDR3 bases are TGTGCCAGCAACCCGGGACTAGCGGGAGGGTGGGAGACCCAGTACTTC. The rearrangement joins TRBV2 to TRBJ2-5; 16 bases map to TRBD2. V shed 7 bases, J shed 5 bases, and the junction held 7 bases outside the gene matches. Germline V gene sequence: CDR1 SNHLY, CDR2 FYNNEI. The CDR3 is 16 amino acids.

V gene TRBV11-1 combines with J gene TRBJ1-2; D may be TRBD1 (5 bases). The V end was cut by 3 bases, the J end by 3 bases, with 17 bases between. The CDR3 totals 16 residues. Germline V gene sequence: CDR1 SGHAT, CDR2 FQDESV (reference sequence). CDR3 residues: CASSFRKRQPYYGYTF. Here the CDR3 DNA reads TGTGCCAGCAGCTTCCGAAAGCGACAGCCATACTATGGCTACACCTTC.

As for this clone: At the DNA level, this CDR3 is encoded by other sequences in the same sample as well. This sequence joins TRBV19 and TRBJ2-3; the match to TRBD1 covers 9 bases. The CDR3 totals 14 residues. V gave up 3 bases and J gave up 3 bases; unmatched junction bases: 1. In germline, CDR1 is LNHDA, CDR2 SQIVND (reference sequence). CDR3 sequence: CASSIDRGTDTQYF. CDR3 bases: TGTGCCAGTAGTATCGACAGGGGGACAGATACGCAGTATTTT. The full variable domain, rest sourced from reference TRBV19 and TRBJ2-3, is DGGITQSPKYLFRKEGQNVTLSCEQNLNHDAMYWYRQDPGQGLRLIYYSQIVNDFQKGDIAEGYSVSREKKESFPLTVTSAQKNPTAFYLCASSIDRGTDTQYFGPGTRLTVL.

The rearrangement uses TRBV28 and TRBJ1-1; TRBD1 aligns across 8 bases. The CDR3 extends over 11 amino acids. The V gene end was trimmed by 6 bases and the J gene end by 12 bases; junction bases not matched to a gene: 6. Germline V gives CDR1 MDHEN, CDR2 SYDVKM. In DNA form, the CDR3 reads TGTGCCAGCAGGCGACAGGGGCCGTCTTTCTTT. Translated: CASRRQGPSFF.

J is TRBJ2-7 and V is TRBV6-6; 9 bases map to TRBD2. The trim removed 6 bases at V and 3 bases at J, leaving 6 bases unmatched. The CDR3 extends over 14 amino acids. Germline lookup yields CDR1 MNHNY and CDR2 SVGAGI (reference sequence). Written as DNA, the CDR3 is TGTGCCAGCAGCCACGCGGGGGGGGGCTACGAGCAGTACTTC. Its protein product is CASSHAGGGYEQYF.

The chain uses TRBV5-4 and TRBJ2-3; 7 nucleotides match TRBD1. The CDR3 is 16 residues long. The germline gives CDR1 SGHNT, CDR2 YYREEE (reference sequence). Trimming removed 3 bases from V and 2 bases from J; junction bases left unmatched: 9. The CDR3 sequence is CASSSFRDRNTDTQYF. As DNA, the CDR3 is TGTGCCAGCAGCTCGTTCCGGGACAGAAACACAGATACGCAGTATTTT.

The CDR3, as DNA: TGTGCCATCAGTGATGCGGGACTAGCGGGCAATGAGCAGTTCTTC. This codes for CAISDAGLAGNEQFF. This chain connects TRBV10-3 to TRBJ2-1; 12 bases are a match to TRBD2. The CDR3 totals 15 residues. Trimming removed 3 bases from V and 6 bases from J; junction bases left unmatched: 3. Germline CDR1 is ENHRY and CDR2 is SYGVKD.